What follows are 24 T cell receptor beta chains derived from one specimen sequenced in a study of vaccination and CD4 T cells after COVID-19. These receptors' antigens are unknown. Cultured CD4+ T cell DNA was sequenced using the Oncomine TCR Beta short-read assay. TCRdb ran MiXCR on the PCR reads and lists one entry per CDR3 protein. The table records more than 13,000 distinct CDR3 sequences, approximately 24% of them present only once. Documented treatment: approximately 11-day PBMC culture with coronavirus spike peptide pools or control peptides (ViraFEST assay). Sequencing was performed on CD4+ T cells from blood, cultured in vitro, taken after SARS-CoV-2 vaccination. Every receptor here comes from a human donor who had recovered from COVID-19.

In this sample, this clonotype turned up a few times. This chain uses TRBV19 with TRBJ1-5; tentative D call: TRBD1 (6 bases). CDR1 is LNHDA and CDR2 is SQIVND in the germline V gene (reference sequence). The V end was cut by 3 bases, the J end by 0 bases, with 12 bases between. This CDR3 spans 16 amino acids. The CDR3 coding sequence is TGTGCCAGTAGTATGGGGACAAGGGATAGCAATCAGCCCCAGCATTTT. Its protein is CASSMGTRDSNQPQHF.

This chain joins TRBV5-8 and TRBJ1-2, with 8 positions matching TRBD1. CDR3 length: 13 amino acids. Germline V gene lookup returns CDR1 SGHTS and CDR2 YDEGEE. V was clipped by 3 bases and J by 5 bases; unmatched bases: 3. CDR3 in amino acids: CASSSRGPYGYTF. CDR3 in DNA: TGTGCCAGCAGCTCCAGGGGGCCATATGGCTACACCTTC.

This clonotype is medium-sized. This chain joins TRBV27 and TRBJ1-2; D may be TRBD1 (5 bases). V lost 4 bases, J lost 2 bases, and 14 bases lay in between. Germline CDR1 MNHEY, CDR2 SMNVEV (reference sequence). The CDR3 sequence is 15 residues long. DNA for the CDR3: TGTGCCAGCAGTTCCCTCTCTGGGGCAAACTATGGCTACACCTTC. It is translated as CASSSLSGANYGYTF.

This clonotype was observed a handful of times. The chain couples TRBV6-4 to TRBJ2-3, with TRBD2 matching 10 bases. CDR1 is MRHNA and CDR2 is SNTAGT in the germline V gene. This CDR3 has 15 amino acids. The V gene end was trimmed by 5 bases and the J gene end by 1 base; junction bases not matched to a gene: 3. CDR3 amino acids: CASSLAGGGTDTQYF. In nucleotides, the CDR3 is TGTGCCAGCAGTTTAGCGGGAGGCGGCACAGATACGCAGTATTTT.

V usage is TRBV7-9 and J usage is TRBJ2-3; 9 positions agree with TRBD1. Germline lookup yields CDR1 SEHNR and CDR2 FQNEAQ (reference sequence). There are 14 residues in the CDR3. J lost 4 bases, V lost 3 bases, and 2 bases had no gene match. This CDR3 is CASSLGQGPDTQYF. The CDR3 nucleotides read TGTGCCAGCAGCTTGGGACAGGGACCAGATACGCAGTATTTT.

This clonotype has more than one count but fewer than ten. The V and J genes are TRBV4-3 and TRBJ2-3, with D possibly matching TRBD2 (5 bases). With 4 bases removed from V and 0 bases from J, the gap between germline ends came to 11 bases. This CDR3 comprises 15 residues. Per germline, CDR1 LGHNA and CDR2 YSLEER. The CDR3 loop is CASSLARVSTDTQYF. CDR3 DNA sequence: TGCGCCAGCAGCCTCGCGCGGGTGAGCACAGATACGCAGTATTTT.

The chain couples TRBV6-2 or TRBV6-3 to TRBJ2-5; the D is unclear. Germline-derived CDR1 and CDR2 are MNHEY and SVGEGT. The ends were cut back, 2 bases at V and 4 bases at J, with 5 bases in the middle. The CDR3 is made up of 12 amino acids. CDR3 residues: CASSYTRETQYF. CDR3 nucleotides: TGTGCCAGCAGTTACACGAGAGAGACCCAGTACTTC.

This chain joins TRBV2 and TRBJ1-2; D is unclear. Trimming shortened V by 9 bases and J by 8 bases, and 19 bases separated the two germline ends. This CDR3 is built from 13 residues. Germline values: CDR1 SNHLY, CDR2 FYNNEI. CDR3 region: CARAGLRVRGYTF. As DNA, the CDR3 is TGTGCCAGGGCCGGACTCCGGGTGAGAGGCTACACCTTC.

This clonotype was counted between two and nine times. V is TRBV15 and J is TRBJ1-2; D might be TRBD1 (6 bases). The V end lost 0 bases, the J end lost 6 bases, and 11 bases lay between the germline ends. Germline assignment: CDR1 LNHNV and CDR2 YYDKDF (reference sequence). CDR3 length equals 14 residues. This CDR3 is CATSRENGGNGYTF. CDR3 in DNA: TGTGCCACCAGCAGAGAGAACGGGGGCAATGGCTACACCTTC.

This clonotype was seen a handful of times. The V gene is TRBV20-1, the J gene TRBJ1-5; D remains unclear. Trimming pared 0 bases from V and 7 bases from J, leaving 19 bases between. The length of the CDR3 is 16 residues. The germline gives CDR1 DFQATT, CDR2 SNEGSKA (reference sequence). The chain's CDR3 is CSAREIGGALGQPQHF. The CDR3 nucleotides are TGCAGTGCTAGAGAAATAGGCGGCGCCTTGGGGCAGCCCCAGCATTTT.

V and J are TRBV20-1 and TRBJ2-7, with 10 positions matching TRBD1. Germline V gene sequence: CDR1 DFQATT, CDR2 SNEGSKA (reference sequence). J gave up 1 base and V 6 bases, and 9 bases lay outside the gene matches. CDR3 length: 15 residues. CDR3 protein: CSARPGQGLSYEQYF. The CDR3, as DNA: TGCAGTGCAAGACCGGGACAGGGGTTATCCTACGAGCAGTACTTC.

The J gene is TRBJ2-1, the V gene TRBV24-1, with TRBD1 matching over 11 bases. Germline V gives CDR1 KGHDR, CDR2 SFDVKD. The CDR3 has 14 amino acids. Trimming took 7 bases from V and 5 from J; bases not matched to a gene: 3. CDR3 protein: CATRPGQGDNEQFF. CDR3 sequence (DNA): TGTGCCACCAGACCGGGACAGGGGGACAATGAGCAGTTCTTC.

V usage is TRBV7-8 and J usage is TRBJ1-1; TRBD1 agrees at 8 bases. Germline CDR1 and CDR2: SGHVS and FQNEAQ. After removal of 5 bases from V and 4 bases from J, the junction contained 9 bases not matched to a gene. The CDR3 consists of 15 residues. The CDR3: CASSPRTGSVTEAFF. DNA for the CDR3: TGTGCCAGCAGCCCGAGGACAGGGAGCGTCACTGAAGCTTTCTTT.

This clonotype turned up a few times. The rearrangement links TRBV5-1 to TRBJ1-5; D is perhaps TRBD1 (5 bases). Germline V gives CDR1 SGHRS, CDR2 YFSETQ. The CDR3 spans 14 residues. With 2 bases removed from V and 3 bases from J, the gap between germline ends came to 9 bases. In nucleotides, the CDR3 is TGCGCCAGCAGCTTAGCAGGGCTCAATCAGCCCCAGCATTTT. Encoded protein: CASSLAGLNQPQHF.

The V and J genes are TRBV11-2 and TRBJ2-7; TRBD2 might be the D (5 bases). The germline gives CDR1 SGHAT, CDR2 FQNNGV. The V and J ends lost 0 bases and 6 bases respectively, with 9 bases between them. This CDR3 has 13 amino acids. Here the CDR3 reads CASSLDLGLEQYF. Written as DNA, the CDR3 is TGTGCCAGCAGCTTAGATCTTGGACTCGAGCAGTACTTC. Using reference TRBV11-2 and TRBJ2-7 for the parts outside the CDR3, the full variable domain is EAGVAQSPRYKIIEKRQSVAFWCNPISGHATLYWYQQILGQGPKLLIQFQNNGVVDDSQLPKDRFSAERLKGVDSTLKIQPAKLEDSAVYLCASSLDLGLEQYFGPGTRLTVT.

This clonotype is deemed medium-sized. The J gene is TRBJ2-2, the V gene TRBV20-1; D is possibly TRBD2 (5 bases). The CDR3 has 14 residues. Between the trimmed V and J ends, which lost 6 bases and 4 bases, there was a span of 15 bases. Per germline, CDR1 DFQATT and CDR2 SNEGSKA (reference sequence). CDR3 loop: CSALRRTGTGELFF. The CDR3, as DNA: TGCAGTGCCCTGAGGAGGACGGGCACCGGGGAGCTGTTTTTT.

Judged by abundance, this clonotype is medium-sized. This rearrangement joins TRBV7-2 to TRBJ1-5; tentative D call: TRBD1 (6 bases). From germline, CDR1 is SGHTA and CDR2 FQGNSA. The V end lost 5 bases, the J end lost 2 bases, and 10 bases lay between the germline ends. CDR3 size: 14 residues. The CDR3 sequence is CASSLRQGNQPQHF. CDR3 DNA sequence: TGTGCCAGCAGCCTCCGACAGGGCAATCAGCCCCAGCATTTT.

This clonotype has just a few counts. The V gene is TRBV20-1, the J gene TRBJ2-4, with D maybe TRBD2 (6 bases). This CDR3 contains 13 residues. The germline gives CDR1 DFQATT, CDR2 SNEGSKA (reference sequence). V lost 6 bases and J lost 6, with 15 bases in between. The CDR3 is CSARNSGGNIQYF. In DNA, the CDR3 is TGCAGTGCCAGGAATAGCGGAGGAAACATTCAGTACTTC.

Comment on this clonotype: Relative to the germline gene, one junction end is altered; a read error may explain this. The CDR3: CTSSLWWDSAETQYF. DNA for the CDR3: TGTACCAGCAGTTTATGGTGGGACTCCGCGGAGACCCAGTACTTC. The gene calls are TRBV28 and TRBJ2-5; D might be TRBD2 (6 bases). Germline loops: CDR1 MDHEN, CDR2 SYDVKM. The CDR3 has 15 amino acids.

This clonotype was detected a few times. The chain uses TRBV28 and TRBJ1-5; tentatively, D is TRBD1 (5 bases). This CDR3 has 15 residues. Trimming took 3 bases from V and 6 from J, leaving 15 bases between them. Germline CDR1 reads MDHEN; CDR2 reads SYDVKM. This CDR3 is CASSLPQGGGQPQHF. The CDR3, as DNA: TGTGCCAGCAGTTTGCCTCAGGGTGGGGGTCAGCCCCAGCATTTT.

The rearrangement uses TRBV20-1 and TRBJ1-6; the D gene is possibly TRBD1 (5 bases). The CDR3 length is 13 residues. Trimming left V 7 bases short and J 9 bases short, with 16 bases between. The V gene's germline CDR1 is DFQATT and CDR2 SNEGSKA (reference sequence). The CDR3 loop is CSGEERGRSPLHF. CDR3 nucleotides: TGCAGTGGCGAAGAGAGGGGACGTTCACCCCTCCACTTT.

This sequence joins TRBV29-1 and TRBJ1-1; D is perhaps TRBD1 (5 bases). CDR1 and CDR2 (germline): SQVTM, ANQGSEA. This CDR3 spans 14 amino acids. V lost 7 bases and J lost 1, with 16 bases in between. The CDR3 reads CSAPGATGNTEAFF. As DNA, the CDR3 is TGCAGCGCTCCCGGGGCCACGGGGAACACTGAAGCTTTCTTT.

This sequence joins TRBV28 and TRBJ2-1, with D uncertain. The CDR3 is 14 amino acids. The germline V gene has CDR1 MDHEN and CDR2 SYDVKM. Trimming pared 11 bases from V and 0 bases from J, leaving 14 bases between. CDR3 residues: CAARGASSYNEQFF. CDR3 DNA sequence: TGTGCCGCTCGTGGAGCGAGCTCCTACAATGAGCAGTTCTTC.

This chain connects TRBV29-1 to TRBJ2-7, with D unresolved. The CDR3 totals 12 residues. Trimming removed 8 bases from V and 4 bases from J, with 15 bases in between. The germline V gene encodes CDR1 SQVTM and CDR2 ANQGSEA. The CDR3 protein is CSSMTGRYEQYF. In nucleotides, the CDR3 is TGCAGCTCCATGACGGGCAGATACGAGCAGTACTTC.